What follows is one TCR beta chain and its context. Profiled with immunoSEQ multiplex PCR; TCRdb holds only in-frame clones, not every one. The sample consists of about 320,000 clones, about 86% of them appearing once. The CDR3 covers 14 residues. V dropped 0 bases and J dropped 1 base, with 6 bases sitting between them. Germline CDR1 and CDR2: LGHDT and YNNKEL (reference sequence). Treatment defined: roughly 18 received Ad26.COV2.S at low or high dose, single or two shots; 5 received placebo; per-sample allocation not given. Material that was analyzed had been drawn on day 63 after the first vaccine or placebo injection. The sample is drawn from a study of Ad26.COV2.S vaccination and SARS-CoV-2 variants.

V usage is TRBV3-1 (or the pseudogene TRBV3-2) and J usage is TRBJ1-1; D not resolved. The sample here was peripheral blood, taken in a trial of Ad26.COV2.S vaccine versus placebo. The sequence came from a person between 18 and 65 years old who received the Ad26.COV2.S COVID-19 vaccine or a placebo. The CDR3 loop reads CASSQDTGNTEAFF. The CDR3 DNA reads as TGTGCCAGCAGCCAAGATACGGGGAACACTGAAGCTTTCTTT.